Detailed here is one T cell receptor (beta chain). Genomic DNA acted as the template from which TCR beta VDJ combination and CDR3 sequence profiling were carried out. MiXCR, run by TCRdb on the reads, gives a single entry per CDR3 protein. The sample lists some 150,000 distinct CDR3 sequences; roughly 54% were seen once. These data belong to a study of CD8+CD57+ T cells in acquired aplastic anemia. Study at large: The mean DNA yield obtained from sorted CD4+ and CD8+ cells came to about 3 ug.

All sequencing subjects had displayed CD8+CD57+ cell expansion on flow cytometry. V gave up 6 bases and J gave up 3 bases; unmatched junction bases: 10. This CDR3 contains 15 residues. Looked up from germline, CDR1 is SGHTA and CDR2 is FQGTGA. The genes are TRBV7-3 and TRBJ1-1; 7 nucleotides align to TRBD1. This receptor was identified in a human donor with aplastic anemia. What was sequenced was sorted CD4+, CD8+, or CD8+CD57+ T cells (not recorded which) from PBMCs. Written as DNA, the CDR3 is TGTGCCAGCAGTCAAGAAGGGGGCGGGTACACTGAAGCTTTCTTT. As protein: CASSQEGGGYTEAFF.